There are many counts of the clone carrying this T cell receptor beta chain. The record originates from a study of regulatory T cells in long-lasting Graves disease. To make TCR beta libraries, researchers used iRepertoire HTBI primers and Arm-PCR of CDR3 regions. TCRdb passed the multiplex PCR reads through MiXCR, listing each CDR3 protein once. The table has 350,000 to 500,000 distinct CDR3 sequences, about 17% seen once; the top ten hold about 10%. The germline V gene encodes CDR1 DFQATT and CDR2 SNEGSKA (reference sequence). This CDR3 region has 15 residues. J gave up 10 bases and V 6 bases, and 16 bases lay outside the gene matches. Time point described: newly diagnosed GD, antithyroid drugs for less than 3 months. PBMC-extracted RNA yielded the TCR library. The same sample was also studied in work on T cells in Graves' hyperthyroidism and ophthalmopathy. That study reports: A first-round RT-PCR of the TCR CDR3 used the HTBI primer set.

This clonotype was sampled from a woman in her thirties with Graves disease. The sequencing used peripheral blood mononuclear cells (PBMCs), collected at new diagnosis, from a patient treated with antithyroid drugs. V and J are TRBV20-1 and TRBJ2-1; 9 nucleotides align to TRBD2. The CDR3 sequence: CSAPIAGAPDREQFF. CDR3 sequence (DNA): TGCAGTGCACCTATAGCGGGAGCCCCGGACAGGGAGCAGTTCTTC.